The 21 T cell receptor beta chains below were found in one sample sequenced in a study of blood T cells in healthy people across ages. The use of a sample-barcoded 5' primer and a J-beta primer mix characterized a second PCR of roughly 6 to 11 cycles. MiXCR, applied by TCRdb to the 5' RACE reads, yields one record per CDR3 protein. The sample holds about 1 million distinct CDR3 sequences, over 35% seen once. The sequenced sample was blood. All receptors derive from a woman in her fifties or sixties in good health.

This clonotype has just one count. V gene TRBV14 combines with J gene TRBJ2-1; D is possibly TRBD2 (5 bases). The CDR3 sequence is 14 residues long. Trimming took off 1 base at V and 10 bases at J, with 14 bases between the two ends. Germline lookup yields CDR1 SGHDN and CDR2 FVKESK. CDR3 bases: TGTGCCAGCAGCCAAGTGGGAGAAACCTACGAGCAGTTCTTC. It specifies CASSQVGETYEQFF.

Only a few counts were recorded for this clonotype. The junction does not match germline at one end; this may be a read error. This chain uses TRBV29-1 with TRBJ2-3; 10 bases map to TRBD1. The V gene's germline CDR1 is SQVTM and CDR2 ANQGSEA. The length of the CDR3 is 15 residues. The CDR3 DNA sequence: TGCAGCGTTGACGGGACAGGGGCAAGCACGGATACGCAGTATTTT. This gives the protein CSVDGTGASTDTQYF.

The chain has TRBV20-1 and TRBJ1-2; D may be TRBD1 (5 bases). The germline V gene has CDR1 DFQATT and CDR2 SNEGSKA (reference sequence). The CDR3 sequence is 14 residues long. Trimming removed 3 bases at V and 4 bases at J, with 15 bases between. CDR3 region: CSASPPGTGYGYTF. The CDR3, as DNA: TGCAGTGCTAGTCCTCCGGGAACAGGCTATGGCTACACCTTC.

The chain recombines TRBV10-3 with TRBJ2-7; 10 bases match TRBD1. Trimming took 3 bases from V and 0 from J; bases not matched to a gene: 5. CDR1 is ENHRY, CDR2 SYGVKD, per germline. The CDR3 contains 16 residues. The CDR3 DNA sequence: TGTGCCATCAGTGAACCGGGACAGGGGATCTCCTACGAGCAGTACTTC. Residues: CAISEPGQGISYEQYF.

The chain is built from TRBV4-3 and TRBJ2-1; D uncertain. From germline, CDR1 is LGHNA and CDR2 YSLEER. The length of the CDR3 is 12 residues. Trimming cost V 6 bases and J 9 bases, with 12 bases left between them. DNA of the CDR3: TGCGCCAGCAGTAATAACGTGGGTGAGCAGTTCTTC. Protein: CASSNNVGEQFF.

The genes are TRBV21-1 and TRBJ2-7; the table's D call, TRBD2, was not checked against the DNA. TRBV21-1 is an annotated pseudogene. This CDR3 region has 15 residues. The CDR3 reads CASSKGAAGPCEQYF. The CDR3 nucleotides are TGTGCCAGCAGCAAAGGGGCAGCGGGCCCCTGCGAGCAGTACTTC.

The chain uses TRBV20-1 and TRBJ1-6; 8 bases are shared with TRBD1. This CDR3 region has 14 residues. Germline lookup yields CDR1 DFQATT and CDR2 SNEGSKA (reference sequence). V was clipped by 7 bases and J by 7 bases; unmatched bases: 9. For the CDR3, the DNA is TGCAGTGTCCTAAAGACAGGGGCAAATTCACCCCTCCACTTT. This encodes CSVLKTGANSPLHF.

Only a few counts were recorded for this clonotype. The CDR3 sequence: CYSGGKNIQYF. In DNA form, the CDR3 reads TGTTACTCAGGTGGCAAAAACATTCAGTACTTC. The chain is built from TRBV12-5 and TRBJ2-5, with D unclear. The assigned J gene may be wrong: the sequence end matches TRBJ2-4 better. Germline V gives CDR1 LGHNT, CDR2 FRNRAP. This CDR3 has 11 residues.

This chain uses TRBV11-1 with TRBJ2-1; 8 bases align to TRBD2. The end of the DNA fits TRBJ2-7 better, so the J call may be wrong. The CDR3 spans 14 residues. Germline lookup yields CDR1 SGHAT and CDR2 FQDESV (reference sequence). CDR3 amino acids: CASRPGLEYNEQYF. The CDR3 DNA reads as TGTGCCAGCAGACCGGGACTAGAGTACAATGAGCAGTACTTC.

This clonotype was counted a few times. J is TRBJ2-7 and V is TRBV6-5, with a possible D match to TRBD1 (5 bases). With 8 bases removed from V and 3 bases from J, the gap between germline ends came to 20 bases. The CDR3 covers 15 residues. Germline V gene sequence: CDR1 MNHEY, CDR2 SVGAGI. DNA of the CDR3: TGTGCCAGCCAAAAGGCCCCACAGGACCACTACGAGCAGTACTTC. Translating gives CASQKAPQDHYEQYF.

V gene TRBV27 combines with J gene TRBJ1-4; 7 bases map to TRBD1. Germline CDR1 is MNHEY and CDR2 is SMNVEV (reference sequence). CDR3 size: 14 residues. After removal of 6 bases from V and 8 bases from J, the junction contained 9 bases not matched to a gene. CDR3 sequence reads: CASRPDRVGEKLFF. As DNA, the CDR3 is TGTGCCAGCAGACCTGACAGGGTTGGGGAAAAACTGTTTTTT. Combining the CDR3 with reference TRBV27 and TRBJ1-4 gives the whole variable domain EAQVTQNPRYLITVTGKKLTVTCSQNMNHEYMSWYRQDPGLGLRQIYYSMNVEVTDKGDVPEGYKVSRKEKRNFPLILESPSPNQTSLYFCASRPDRVGEKLFFGSGTQLSVL.

This clonotype was observed at least ten times. V usage is TRBV29-1 and J usage is TRBJ2-5; the D is unclear. The CDR3 is made up of 13 amino acids. V was trimmed by 4 bases and J by 0 bases, leaving 9 bases between them. Germline assignment: CDR1 SQVTM and CDR2 ANQGSEA. The CDR3 spells CSVGGRYQETQYF. The CDR3 region has the DNA TGCAGCGTTGGTGGACGATACCAAGAGACCCAGTACTTC. Supplemented by reference TRBV29-1 and TRBJ2-5, the full variable domain reads SAVISQKPSRDICQRGTSLTIQCQVDSQVTMMFWYRQQPGQSLTLIATANQGSEATYESGFVIDKFPISRPNLTFSTLTVSNMSPEDSSIYLCSVGGRYQETQYFGPGTRLLVL.

The rearrangement links TRBV20-1 to TRBJ2-5; the D gene is possibly TRBD2 (6 bases). The CDR3 is 14 amino acids. The germline gives CDR1 DFQATT, CDR2 SNEGSKA (reference sequence). The V end lost 4 bases, the J end lost 1 base, and 13 bases lay between the germline ends. The DNA for the CDR3 is TGCAGTGCTATGGGCGGGACTGCCCAAGAGACCCAGTACTTC. The encoded protein is CSAMGGTAQETQYF.

This clonotype occurred a few times. The rearrangement links TRBV29-1 to TRBJ2-5; D is perhaps TRBD1 (5 bases). The V and J ends lost 6 bases and 4 bases respectively, with 9 bases between them. Germline CDR1 is SQVTM and CDR2 is ANQGSEA. The CDR3 has 11 residues. CDR3 in amino acids: CSVRQSETQYF. CDR3 sequence (DNA): TGCAGCGTGAGACAGTCAGAGACCCAGTACTTC.

The rearrangement links TRBV27 to TRBJ2-1; TRBD2 aligns across 10 bases. The V and J ends lost 6 bases and 5 bases, in that order; junction bases with no gene match: 7. The V gene's germline CDR1 is MNHEY and CDR2 SMNVEV (reference sequence). This CDR3 is 15 amino acids long. CDR3 bases: TGTGCCAGCAGCCCCGGGACTAGCGAGAACAATGAGCAGTTCTTC. Its translation is CASSPGTSENNEQFF.

The chain joins TRBV3-1 to TRBJ2-7; 7 bases align to TRBD2. The germline CDR1 and CDR2 sequences are LGHDT and YNNKEL (reference sequence). The CDR3 is made up of 15 amino acids. V gave up 4 bases and J gave up 7 bases; unmatched junction bases: 13. In DNA, the CDR3 is TGTGCCAGCAGCCCCCGACCGGGAGGAAAAGTTGAGCAGTACTTC. Amino acid sequence: CASSPRPGGKVEQYF.

This clonotype was picked up one time. V usage is TRBV4-1 and J usage is TRBJ2-7; D remains unclear. Germline loops: CDR1 MGHRA, CDR2 YSYEKL. Trimming cost V 1 base and J 4 bases, with 17 bases left between them. This CDR3 is 16 amino acids long. The CDR3 DNA reads as TGCGCCAGCAGCCAAGGTGATATGGGGTATGGGTACGAGCAGTACTTC. Amino acids: CASSQGDMGYGYEQYF.

This clonotype was detected many times. The J gene is TRBJ2-7, the V gene TRBV9; 7 positions agree with TRBD2. There are 15 residues in the CDR3. Looked up from germline, CDR1 is SGDLS and CDR2 is YYNGEE. V was clipped by 0 bases and J by 3 bases; unmatched bases: 6. CDR3 in DNA: TGTGCCAGCAGCGTAGGGAGCGGGATCAGCTACGAGCAGTACTTC. This translates into CASSVGSGISYEQYF. Full variable domain (missing parts from reference TRBV9 and TRBJ2-7): DSGVTQTPKHLITATGQRVTLRCSPRSGDLSVYWYQQSLDQGLQFLIQYYNGEERAKGNILERFSAQQFPDLHSELNLSSLELGDSALYFCASSVGSGISYEQYFGPGTRLTVT.

The chain combines TRBV5-1 with TRBJ2-1, with 8 nucleotides matching TRBD2. Germline V gene sequence: CDR1 SGHRS, CDR2 YFSETQ. Trimming removed 4 bases from V and 1 base from J; junction bases left unmatched: 10. The CDR3 has 17 residues. DNA of the CDR3: TGCGCCAGCAGCACGGCGAGCGGGAGTGTGTCCTACAATGAGCAGTTCTTC. Its protein is CASSTASGSVSYNEQFF.

This rearrangement joins TRBV5-1 to TRBJ2-1; 8 positions match TRBD2. CDR1 is SGHRS, CDR2 YFSETQ, per germline. The junction had 7 bases not matched to a gene; V was cut back by 4 bases and J by 7 bases. The CDR3 contains 14 residues. The CDR3 reads CASSKGTSGNEQFF. CDR3 nucleotides: TGCGCCAGCAGCAAGGGGACTAGTGGGAATGAGCAGTTCTTC. The whole variable domain, filled in from reference TRBV5-1 and TRBJ2-1, reads KAGVTQTPRYLIKTRGQQVTLSCSPISGHRSVSWYQQTPGQGLQFLFEYFSETQRNKGNFPGRFSGRQFSNSRSEMNVSTLELGDSALYLCASSKGTSGNEQFFGPGTRLTVL.

This chain uses TRBV10-3 with TRBJ2-1, with 8 positions matching TRBD1. Germline V gene sequence: CDR1 ENHRY, CDR2 SYGVKD. The CDR3 is 17 residues long. V was clipped by 2 bases and J by 8 bases; unmatched bases: 14. The DNA for the CDR3 is TGTGCCATCAGTGAGACGAGACAGGGGAATGCGGTCCATGAGCAGTTCTTC. Translating gives CAISETRQGNAVHEQFF.